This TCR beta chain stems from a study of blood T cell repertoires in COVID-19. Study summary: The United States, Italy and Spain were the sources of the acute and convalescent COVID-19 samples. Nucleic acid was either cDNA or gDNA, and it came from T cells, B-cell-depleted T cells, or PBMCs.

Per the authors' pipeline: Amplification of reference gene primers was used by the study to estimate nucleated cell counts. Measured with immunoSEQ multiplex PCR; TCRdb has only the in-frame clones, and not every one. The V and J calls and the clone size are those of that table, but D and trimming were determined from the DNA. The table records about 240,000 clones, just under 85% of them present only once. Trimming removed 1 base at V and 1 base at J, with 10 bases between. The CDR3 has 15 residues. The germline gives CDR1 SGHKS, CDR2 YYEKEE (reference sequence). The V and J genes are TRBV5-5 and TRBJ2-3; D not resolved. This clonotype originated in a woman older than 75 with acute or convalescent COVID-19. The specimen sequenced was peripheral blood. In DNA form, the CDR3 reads TGTGCCAGCAGCTTGCTTTCCGCAGGCACAGATACGCAGTATTTT. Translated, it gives CASSLLSAGTDTQYF.